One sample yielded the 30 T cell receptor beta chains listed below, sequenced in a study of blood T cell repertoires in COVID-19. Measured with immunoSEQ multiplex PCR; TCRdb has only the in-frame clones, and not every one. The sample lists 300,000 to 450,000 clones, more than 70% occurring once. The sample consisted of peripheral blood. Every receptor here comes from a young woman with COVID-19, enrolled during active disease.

The CDR3 here is CASSLAGGETQYF. The CDR3 bases are TGTGCCAGCAGTTTAGCAGGGGGAGAGACCCAGTACTTC. This chain links TRBV28 with TRBJ2-5; TRBD1 matches 7 bases. Germline V gives CDR1 MDHEN, CDR2 SYDVKM. The CDR3 runs to 13 residues. With 2 bases clipped from V and 4 bases from J, the junction kept 1 base outside the gene matches.

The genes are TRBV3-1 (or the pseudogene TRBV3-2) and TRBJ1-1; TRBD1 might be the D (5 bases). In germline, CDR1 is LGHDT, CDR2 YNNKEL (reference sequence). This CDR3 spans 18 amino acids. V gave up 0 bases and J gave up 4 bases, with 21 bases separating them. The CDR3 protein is CASSQESLNRGWGTEAFF. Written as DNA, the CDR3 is TGTGCCAGCAGCCAAGAATCTTTAAATAGGGGTTGGGGCACTGAAGCTTTCTTT.

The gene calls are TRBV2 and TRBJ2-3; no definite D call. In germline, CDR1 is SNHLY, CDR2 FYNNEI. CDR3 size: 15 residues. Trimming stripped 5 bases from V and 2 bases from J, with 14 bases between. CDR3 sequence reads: CASSQYPQATDTQYF. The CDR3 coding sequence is TGTGCCAGCAGTCAATACCCTCAGGCCACAGATACGCAGTATTTT.

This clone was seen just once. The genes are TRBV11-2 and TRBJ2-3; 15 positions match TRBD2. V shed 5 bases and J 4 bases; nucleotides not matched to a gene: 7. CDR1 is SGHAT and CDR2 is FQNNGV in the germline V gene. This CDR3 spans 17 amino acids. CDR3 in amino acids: CASSLGLAGGPADTQYF. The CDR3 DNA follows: TGTGCCAGCAGCCTAGGACTAGCGGGGGGGCCGGCAGATACGCAGTATTTT.

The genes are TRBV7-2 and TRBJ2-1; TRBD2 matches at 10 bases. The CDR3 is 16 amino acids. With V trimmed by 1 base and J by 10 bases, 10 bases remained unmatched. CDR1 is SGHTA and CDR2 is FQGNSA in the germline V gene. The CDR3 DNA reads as TGTGCCAGCAGCTTAGATCGCCGACTAGCGGGTCACGAGCAGTTCTTC. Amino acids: CASSLDRRLAGHEQFF.

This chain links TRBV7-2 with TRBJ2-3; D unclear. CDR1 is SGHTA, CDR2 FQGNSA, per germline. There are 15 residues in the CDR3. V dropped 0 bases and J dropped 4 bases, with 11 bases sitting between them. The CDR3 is CASSLASSTADTQYF. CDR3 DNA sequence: TGTGCCAGCAGCTTAGCGTCGAGTACGGCAGATACGCAGTATTTT.

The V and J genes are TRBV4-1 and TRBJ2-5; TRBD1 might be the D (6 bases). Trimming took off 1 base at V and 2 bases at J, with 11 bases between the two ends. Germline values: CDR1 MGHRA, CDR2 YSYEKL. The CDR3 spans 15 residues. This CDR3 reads CASSQGRGLQETQYF. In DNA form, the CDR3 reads TGCGCCAGCAGCCAAGGTAGGGGGTTGCAAGAGACCCAGTACTTC.

The CDR3, as DNA: TGTGCCAGCAGCCCGGGAATCCTCGCAGGAGATACGCAGTATTTT. Its translation is CASSPGILAGDTQYF. V gene TRBV3-1 (or the pseudogene TRBV3-2) combines with J gene TRBJ2-3, with D maybe TRBD2 (5 bases). Germline assignment: CDR1 LGHDT and CDR2 YNNKEL (reference sequence). This CDR3 has 15 amino acids. Trimming removed 4 bases at V and 5 bases at J, with 16 bases between.

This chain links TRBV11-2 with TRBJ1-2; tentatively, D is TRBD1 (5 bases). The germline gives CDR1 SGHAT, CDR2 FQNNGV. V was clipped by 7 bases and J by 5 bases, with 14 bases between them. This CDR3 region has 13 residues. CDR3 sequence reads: CASTPLGGYGYTF. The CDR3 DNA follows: TGTGCCAGCACCCCACTGGGGGGATATGGCTACACCTTC. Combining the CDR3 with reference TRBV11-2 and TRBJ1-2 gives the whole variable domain EAGVAQSPRYKIIEKRQSVAFWCNPISGHATLYWYQQILGQGPKLLIQFQNNGVVDDSQLPKDRFSAERLKGVDSTLKIQPAKLEDSAVYLCASTPLGGYGYTFGSGTRLTVV.

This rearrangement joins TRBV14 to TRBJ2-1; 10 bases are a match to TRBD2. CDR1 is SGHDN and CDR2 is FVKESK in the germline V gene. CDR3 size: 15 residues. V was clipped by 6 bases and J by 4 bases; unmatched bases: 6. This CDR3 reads CASRFGTSDYNEQFF. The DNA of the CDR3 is TGTGCCAGCAGGTTCGGGACTAGCGATTACAATGAGCAGTTCTTC.

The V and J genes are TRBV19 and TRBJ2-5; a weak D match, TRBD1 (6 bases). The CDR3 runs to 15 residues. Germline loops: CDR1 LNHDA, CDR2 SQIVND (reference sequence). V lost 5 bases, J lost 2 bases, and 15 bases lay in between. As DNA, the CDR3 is TGTGCCAGTAGTCACACAGGGCCTTCACAAGAGACCCAGTACTTC. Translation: CASSHTGPSQETQYF.

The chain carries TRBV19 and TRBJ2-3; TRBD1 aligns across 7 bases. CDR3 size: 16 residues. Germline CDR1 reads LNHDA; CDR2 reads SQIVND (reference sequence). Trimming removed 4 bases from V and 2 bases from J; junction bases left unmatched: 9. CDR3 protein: CASSKRQGWNTDTQYF. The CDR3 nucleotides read TGTGCCAGTAGTAAACGACAGGGATGGAACACAGATACGCAGTATTTT. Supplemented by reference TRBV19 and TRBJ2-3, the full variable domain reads DGGITQSPKYLFRKEGQNVTLSCEQNLNHDAMYWYRQDPGQGLRLIYYSQIVNDFQKGDIAEGYSVSREKKESFPLTVTSAQKNPTAFYLCASSKRQGWNTDTQYFGPGTRLTVL.

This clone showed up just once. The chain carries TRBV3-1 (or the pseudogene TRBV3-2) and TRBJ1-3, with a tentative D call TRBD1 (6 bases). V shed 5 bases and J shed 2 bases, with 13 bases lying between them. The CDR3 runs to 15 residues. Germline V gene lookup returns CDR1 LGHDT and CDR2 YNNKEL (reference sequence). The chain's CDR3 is CASSMGQIAGNTIYF. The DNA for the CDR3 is TGTGCCAGCAGCATGGGACAAATAGCTGGAAACACCATATATTTT.

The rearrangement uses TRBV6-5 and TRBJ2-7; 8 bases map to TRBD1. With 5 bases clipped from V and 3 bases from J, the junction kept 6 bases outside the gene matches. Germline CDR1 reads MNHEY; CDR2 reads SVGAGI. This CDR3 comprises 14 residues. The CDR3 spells CASSNGRGRYEQYF. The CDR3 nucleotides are TGTGCCAGCAGTAACGGCAGGGGGCGCTACGAGCAGTACTTC.

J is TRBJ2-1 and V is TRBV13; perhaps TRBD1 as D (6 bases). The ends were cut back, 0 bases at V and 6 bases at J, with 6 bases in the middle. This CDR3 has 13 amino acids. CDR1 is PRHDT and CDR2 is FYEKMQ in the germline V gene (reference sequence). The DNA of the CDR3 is TGTGCCAGCAGCTTAGGCAGGGGCAATGAGCAGTTCTTC. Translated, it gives CASSLGRGNEQFF.

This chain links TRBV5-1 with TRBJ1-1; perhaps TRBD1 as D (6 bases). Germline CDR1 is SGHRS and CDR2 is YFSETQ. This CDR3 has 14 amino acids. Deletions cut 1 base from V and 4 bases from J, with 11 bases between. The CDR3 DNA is TGCGCCAGCAGCTTGCTGGGGGCATCCACTGAAGCTTTCTTT. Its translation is CASSLLGASTEAFF. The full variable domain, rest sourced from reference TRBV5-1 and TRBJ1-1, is KAGVTQTPRYLIKTRGQQVTLSCSPISGHRSVSWYQQTPGQGLQFLFEYFSETQRNKGNFPGRFSGRQFSNSRSEMNVSTLELGDSALYLCASSLLGASTEAFFGQGTRLTVV.

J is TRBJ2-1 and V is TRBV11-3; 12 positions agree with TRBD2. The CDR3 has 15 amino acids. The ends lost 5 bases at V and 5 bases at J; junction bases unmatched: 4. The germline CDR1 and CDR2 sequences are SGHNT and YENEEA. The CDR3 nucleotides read TGTGCCAGCAGCACTAGCGGGAGGCTTGACAATGAGCAGTTCTTC. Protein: CASSTSGRLDNEQFF.

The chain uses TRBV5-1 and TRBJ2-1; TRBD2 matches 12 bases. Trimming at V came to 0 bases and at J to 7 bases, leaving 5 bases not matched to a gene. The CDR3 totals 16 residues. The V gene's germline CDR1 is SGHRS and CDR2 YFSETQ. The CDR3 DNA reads TGCGCCAGCAGCTTGGCTAGCGGGGGGGCGTCAAATGAGCAGTTCTTC. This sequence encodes CASSLASGGASNEQFF.

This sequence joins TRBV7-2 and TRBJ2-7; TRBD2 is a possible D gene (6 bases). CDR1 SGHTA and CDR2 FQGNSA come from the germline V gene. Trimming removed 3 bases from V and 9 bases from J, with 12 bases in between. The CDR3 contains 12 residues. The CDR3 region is CASSLGLGGQYF. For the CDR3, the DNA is TGTGCCAGCAGCTTGGGACTCGGGGGGCAGTACTTC.

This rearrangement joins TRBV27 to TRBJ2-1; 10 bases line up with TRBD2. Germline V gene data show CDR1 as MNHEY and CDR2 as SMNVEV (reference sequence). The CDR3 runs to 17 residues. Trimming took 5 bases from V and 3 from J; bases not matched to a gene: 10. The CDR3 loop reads CASSQQATSGLYNEQFF. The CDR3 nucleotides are TGTGCCAGCAGTCAACAAGCGACTAGCGGGCTCTACAATGAGCAGTTCTTC.

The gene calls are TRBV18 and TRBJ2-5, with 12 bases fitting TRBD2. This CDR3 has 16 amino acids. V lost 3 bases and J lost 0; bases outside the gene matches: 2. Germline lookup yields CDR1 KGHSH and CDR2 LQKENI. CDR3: CASSPGTSGHQETQYF. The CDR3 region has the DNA TGTGCCAGCTCACCGGGGACTAGCGGGCACCAAGAGACCCAGTACTTC.

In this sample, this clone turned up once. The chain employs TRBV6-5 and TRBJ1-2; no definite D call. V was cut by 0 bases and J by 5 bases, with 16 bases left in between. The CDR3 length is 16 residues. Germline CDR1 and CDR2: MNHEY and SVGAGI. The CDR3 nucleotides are TGTGCCAGCAGTTACTCGGTCAGGACCCGGGATTATGGCTACACCTTC. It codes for CASSYSVRTRDYGYTF.

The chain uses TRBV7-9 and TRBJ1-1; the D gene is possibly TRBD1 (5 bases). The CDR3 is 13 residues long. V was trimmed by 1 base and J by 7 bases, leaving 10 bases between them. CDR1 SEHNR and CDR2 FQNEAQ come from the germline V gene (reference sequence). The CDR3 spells CASSLVGVGEAFF. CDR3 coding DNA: TGTGCCAGCAGCTTAGTAGGGGTTGGTGAAGCTTTCTTT.

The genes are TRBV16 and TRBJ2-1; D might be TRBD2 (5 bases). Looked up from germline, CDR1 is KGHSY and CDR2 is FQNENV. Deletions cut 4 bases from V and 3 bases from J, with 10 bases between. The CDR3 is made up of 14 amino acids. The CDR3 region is CASSRLGVYNEQFF. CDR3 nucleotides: TGTGCCAGCAGCCGGCTGGGAGTCTACAATGAGCAGTTCTTC.

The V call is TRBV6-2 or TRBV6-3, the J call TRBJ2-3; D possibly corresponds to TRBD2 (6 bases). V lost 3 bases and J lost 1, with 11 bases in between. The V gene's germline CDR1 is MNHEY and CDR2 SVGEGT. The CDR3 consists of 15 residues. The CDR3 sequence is CASSYGVAGTDTQYF. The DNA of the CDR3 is TGTGCCAGCAGTTATGGGGTAGCGGGCACAGATACGCAGTATTTT.

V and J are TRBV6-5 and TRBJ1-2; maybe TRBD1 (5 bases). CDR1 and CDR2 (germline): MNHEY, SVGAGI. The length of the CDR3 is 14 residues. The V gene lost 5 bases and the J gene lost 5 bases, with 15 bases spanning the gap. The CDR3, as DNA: TGTGCCAGCAGTCCACCGGAAGGGGCGTATGGCTACACCTTC. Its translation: CASSPPEGAYGYTF.

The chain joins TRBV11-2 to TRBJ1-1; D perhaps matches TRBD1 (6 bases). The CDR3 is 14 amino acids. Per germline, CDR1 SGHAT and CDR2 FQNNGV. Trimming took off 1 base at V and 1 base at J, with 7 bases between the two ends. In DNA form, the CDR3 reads TGTGCCAGCAGCTTAGCGACAGGGAACACTGAAGCTTTCTTT. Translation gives CASSLATGNTEAFF. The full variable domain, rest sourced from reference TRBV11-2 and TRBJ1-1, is EAGVAQSPRYKIIEKRQSVAFWCNPISGHATLYWYQQILGQGPKLLIQFQNNGVVDDSQLPKDRFSAERLKGVDSTLKIQPAKLEDSAVYLCASSLATGNTEAFFGQGTRLTVV.

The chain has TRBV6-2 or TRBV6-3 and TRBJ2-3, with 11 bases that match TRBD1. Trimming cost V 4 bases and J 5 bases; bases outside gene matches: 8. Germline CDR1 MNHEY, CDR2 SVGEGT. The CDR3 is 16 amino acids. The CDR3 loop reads CASSSRTGTGGDTQYF. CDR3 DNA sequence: TGTGCCAGCAGTTCTCGAACCGGGACAGGGGGAGATACGCAGTATTTT.

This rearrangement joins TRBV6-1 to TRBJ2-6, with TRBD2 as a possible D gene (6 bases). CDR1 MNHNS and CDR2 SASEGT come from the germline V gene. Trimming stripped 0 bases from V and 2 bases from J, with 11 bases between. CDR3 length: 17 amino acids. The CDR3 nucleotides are TGTGCCAGCAGTGAAGCAGCGGGTGGAACTGGGGCCAACGTCCTGACTTTC. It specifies CASSEAAGGTGANVLTF.

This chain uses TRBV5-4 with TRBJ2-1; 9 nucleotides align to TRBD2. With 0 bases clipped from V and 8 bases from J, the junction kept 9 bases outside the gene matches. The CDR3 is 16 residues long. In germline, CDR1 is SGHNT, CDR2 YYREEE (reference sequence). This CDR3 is CASSLGMGLASDEQFF. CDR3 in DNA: TGTGCCAGCAGCTTGGGGATGGGACTAGCTTCTGATGAGCAGTTCTTC.